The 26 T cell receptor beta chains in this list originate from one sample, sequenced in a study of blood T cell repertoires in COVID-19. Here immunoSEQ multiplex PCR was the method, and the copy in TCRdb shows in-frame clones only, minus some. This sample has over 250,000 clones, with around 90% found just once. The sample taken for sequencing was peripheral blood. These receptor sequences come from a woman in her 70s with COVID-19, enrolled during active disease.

CDR3 DNA: TGTGCCAGCAGTTCGGTCCGACCAACGGACGAGGGAGCTTTCTTT. It encodes CASSSVRPTDEGAFF. The chain employs TRBV7-9 and TRBJ1-1; D gene ambiguous. Germline values: CDR1 SEHNR, CDR2 FQNEAQ (reference sequence). This CDR3 is built from 15 residues. Trimming removed 6 bases from V and 10 bases from J, with 24 bases in between.

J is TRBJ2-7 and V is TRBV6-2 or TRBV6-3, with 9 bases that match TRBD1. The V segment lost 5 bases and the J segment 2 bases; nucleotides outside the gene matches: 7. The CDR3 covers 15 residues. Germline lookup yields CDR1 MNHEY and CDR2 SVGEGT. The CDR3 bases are TGTGCCAGCAGTCCCGGACAGGGGTTGGCCTACGAGCAGTACTTC. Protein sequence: CASSPGQGLAYEQYF.

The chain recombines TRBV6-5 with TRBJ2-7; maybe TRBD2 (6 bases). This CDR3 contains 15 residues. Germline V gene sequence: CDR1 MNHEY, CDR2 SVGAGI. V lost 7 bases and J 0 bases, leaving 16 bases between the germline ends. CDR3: CASTPVGRSSYEQYF. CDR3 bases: TGTGCCAGCACCCCGGTGGGGAGGAGCTCCTACGAGCAGTACTTC.

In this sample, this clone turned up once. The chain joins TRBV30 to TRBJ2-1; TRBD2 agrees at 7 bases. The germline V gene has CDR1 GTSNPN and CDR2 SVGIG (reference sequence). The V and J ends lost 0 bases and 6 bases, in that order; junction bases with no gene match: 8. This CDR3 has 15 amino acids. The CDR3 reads CAWSVRRGSRNEQFF. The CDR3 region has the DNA TGTGCCTGGAGTGTGCGTCGCGGGAGTCGCAATGAGCAGTTCTTC. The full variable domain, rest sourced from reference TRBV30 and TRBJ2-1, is SQTIHQWPATLVQPVGSPLSLECTVEGTSNPNLYWYRQAAGRGLQLLFYSVGIGQISSEVPQNLSASRPQDRQFILSSKKLLLSDSGFYLCAWSVRRGSRNEQFFGPGTRLTVL.

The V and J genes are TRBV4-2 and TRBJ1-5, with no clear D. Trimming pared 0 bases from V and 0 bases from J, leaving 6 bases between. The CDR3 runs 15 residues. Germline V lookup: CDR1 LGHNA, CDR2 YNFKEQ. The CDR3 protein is CASSQDLSSNQPQHF. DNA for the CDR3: TGTGCCAGCAGCCAAGATCTTAGTAGCAATCAGCCCCAGCATTTT.

DNA of the CDR3: TGTGCCAGCAGCACCCTACTAGCGGGAGCGGGTAATGAGCAGTTCTTC. It codes for CASSTLLAGAGNEQFF. This sequence joins TRBV7-9 and TRBJ2-1; 11 positions match TRBD2. Germline CDR1 is SEHNR and CDR2 is FQNEAQ (reference sequence). The CDR3 extends over 16 amino acids. The V and J ends lost 5 bases and 7 bases, in that order; junction bases with no gene match: 10. Using reference TRBV7-9 and TRBJ2-1 for the parts outside the CDR3, the full variable domain is DTGVSQNPRHKITKRGQNVTFRCDPISEHNRLYWYRQTLGQGPEFLTYFQNEAQLEKSRLLSDRFSAERPKGSFSTLEIQRTEQGDSAMYLCASSTLLAGAGNEQFFGPGTRLTVL.

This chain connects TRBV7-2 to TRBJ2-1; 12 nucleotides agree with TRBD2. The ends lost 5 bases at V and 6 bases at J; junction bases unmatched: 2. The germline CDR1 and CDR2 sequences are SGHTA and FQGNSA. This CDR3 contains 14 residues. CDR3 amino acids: CASSPTSGSNEQFF. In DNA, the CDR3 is TGTGCCAGCAGCCCGACTAGCGGGAGCAATGAGCAGTTCTTC.

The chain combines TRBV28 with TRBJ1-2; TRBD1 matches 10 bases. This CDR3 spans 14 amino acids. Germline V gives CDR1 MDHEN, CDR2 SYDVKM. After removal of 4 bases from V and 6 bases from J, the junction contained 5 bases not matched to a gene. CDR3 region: CASSSGTGVHGYTF. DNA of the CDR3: TGTGCCAGCAGTTCCGGGACAGGGGTACATGGCTACACCTTC.

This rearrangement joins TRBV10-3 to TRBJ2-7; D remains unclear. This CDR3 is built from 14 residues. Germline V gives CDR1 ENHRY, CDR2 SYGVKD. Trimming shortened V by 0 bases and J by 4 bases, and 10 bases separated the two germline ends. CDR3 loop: CAISESERSYEQYF. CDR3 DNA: TGTGCCATCAGTGAGTCGGAGCGATCGTACGAGCAGTACTTC.

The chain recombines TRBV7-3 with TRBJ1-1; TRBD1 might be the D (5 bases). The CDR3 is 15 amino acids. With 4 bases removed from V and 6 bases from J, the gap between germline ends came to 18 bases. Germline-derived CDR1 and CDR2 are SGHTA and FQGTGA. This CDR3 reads CASSSRPTVTAEAFF. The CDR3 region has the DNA TGTGCCAGCAGCTCGAGACCGACAGTTACCGCTGAAGCTTTCTTT.

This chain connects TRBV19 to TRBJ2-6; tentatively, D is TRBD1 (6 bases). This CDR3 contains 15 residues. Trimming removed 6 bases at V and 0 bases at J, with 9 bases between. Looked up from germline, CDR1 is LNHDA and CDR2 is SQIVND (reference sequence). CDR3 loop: CASSPGHSGANVLTF. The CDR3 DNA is TGTGCCAGTAGCCCGGGACACTCTGGGGCCAACGTCCTGACTTTC.

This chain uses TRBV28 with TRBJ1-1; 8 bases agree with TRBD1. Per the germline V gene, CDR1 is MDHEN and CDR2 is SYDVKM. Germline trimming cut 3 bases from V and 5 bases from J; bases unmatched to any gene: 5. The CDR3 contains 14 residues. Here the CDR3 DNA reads TGTGCCAGCAGTTTCAGGGGGCTGAGGACTGAAGCTTTCTTT. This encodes CASSFRGLRTEAFF.

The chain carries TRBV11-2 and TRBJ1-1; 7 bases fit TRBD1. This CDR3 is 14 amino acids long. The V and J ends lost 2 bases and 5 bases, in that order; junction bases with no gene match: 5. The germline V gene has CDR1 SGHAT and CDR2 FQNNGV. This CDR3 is CASSLRQGQTEAFF. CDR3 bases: TGTGCCAGCAGCTTACGACAGGGACAAACTGAAGCTTTCTTT. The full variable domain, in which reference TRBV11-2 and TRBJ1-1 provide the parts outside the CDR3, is EAGVAQSPRYKIIEKRQSVAFWCNPISGHATLYWYQQILGQGPKLLIQFQNNGVVDDSQLPKDRFSAERLKGVDSTLKIQPAKLEDSAVYLCASSLRQGQTEAFFGQGTRLTVV.

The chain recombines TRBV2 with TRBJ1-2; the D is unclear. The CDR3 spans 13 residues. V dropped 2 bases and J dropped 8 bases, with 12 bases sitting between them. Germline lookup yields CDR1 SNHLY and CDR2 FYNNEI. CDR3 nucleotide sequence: TGTGCCAGCAGTGAATGGCAGGAGGGCGGCTACACCTTC. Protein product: CASSEWQEGGYTF.

CDR3 amino acids: CASSQQGRETQYF. The CDR3 DNA follows: TGTGCCAGCAGCCAACAGGGGCGAGAGACCCAGTACTTC. J is TRBJ2-5 and V is TRBV7-3; 7 bases are shared with TRBD1. There are 13 residues in the CDR3. V trimming: 5 bases; J trimming: 4 bases; junction bases outside the gene matches: 4. The V gene's germline CDR1 is SGHTA and CDR2 FQGTGA.

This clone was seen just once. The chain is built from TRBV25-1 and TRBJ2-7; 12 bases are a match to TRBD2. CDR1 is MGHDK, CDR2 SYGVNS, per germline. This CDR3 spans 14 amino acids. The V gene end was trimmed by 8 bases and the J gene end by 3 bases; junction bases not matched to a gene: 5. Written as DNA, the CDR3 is TGTGCCAGCGGGACTAGCGGGCGCGACTACGAGCAGTACTTC. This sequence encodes CASGTSGRDYEQYF.

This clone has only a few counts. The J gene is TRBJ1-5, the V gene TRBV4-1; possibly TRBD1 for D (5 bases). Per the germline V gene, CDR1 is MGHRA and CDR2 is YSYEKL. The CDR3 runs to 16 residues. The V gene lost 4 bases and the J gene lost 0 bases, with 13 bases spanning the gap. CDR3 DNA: TGCGCCAGCAGCCCGCCCGGGGGGGGTAGCAATCAGCCCCAGCATTTT. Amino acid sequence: CASSPPGGGSNQPQHF.

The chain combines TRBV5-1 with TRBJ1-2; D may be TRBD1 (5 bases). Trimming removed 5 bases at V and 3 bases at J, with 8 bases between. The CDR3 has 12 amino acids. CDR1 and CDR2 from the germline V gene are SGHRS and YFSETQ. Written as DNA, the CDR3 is TGCGCCAGCAGAGGGGCGGACTATGGCTACACCTTC. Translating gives CASRGADYGYTF. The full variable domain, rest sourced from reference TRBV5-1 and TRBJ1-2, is KAGVTQTPRYLIKTRGQQVTLSCSPISGHRSVSWYQQTPGQGLQFLFEYFSETQRNKGNFPGRFSGRQFSNSRSEMNVSTLELGDSALYLCASRGADYGYTFGSGTRLTVV.

The CDR3 DNA reads TGTGCCAGCAGCGCGACTAGCGGGAGACGCAATGAGCAGTTCTTC. Protein product: CASSATSGRRNEQFF. This chain links TRBV7-2 with TRBJ2-1; 12 nucleotides agree with TRBD2. Per the germline V gene, CDR1 is SGHTA and CDR2 is FQGNSA. With V trimmed by 5 bases and J by 6 bases, 5 bases remained unmatched. This CDR3 is built from 15 residues.

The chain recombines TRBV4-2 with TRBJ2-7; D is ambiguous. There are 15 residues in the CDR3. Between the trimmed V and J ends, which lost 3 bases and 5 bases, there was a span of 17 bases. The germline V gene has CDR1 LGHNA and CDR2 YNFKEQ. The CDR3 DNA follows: TGTGCCAGCAGCCAGCAGGCAGGTGAAGAAAACGAGCAGTACTTC. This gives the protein CASSQQAGEENEQYF.

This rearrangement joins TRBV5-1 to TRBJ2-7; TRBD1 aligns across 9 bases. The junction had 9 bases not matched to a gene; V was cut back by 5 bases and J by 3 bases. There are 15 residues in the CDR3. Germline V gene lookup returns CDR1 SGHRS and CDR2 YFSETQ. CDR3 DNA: TGCGCCAGCAGATACTCCACAGGGGGCGGCTACGAGCAGTACTTC. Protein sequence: CASRYSTGGGYEQYF.

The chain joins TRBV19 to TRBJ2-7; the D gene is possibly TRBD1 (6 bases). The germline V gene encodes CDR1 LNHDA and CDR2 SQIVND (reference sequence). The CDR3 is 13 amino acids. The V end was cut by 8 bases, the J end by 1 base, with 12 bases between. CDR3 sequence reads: CASGRTASYEQYF. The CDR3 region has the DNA TGTGCCAGTGGACGGACAGCGTCCTACGAGCAGTACTTC.

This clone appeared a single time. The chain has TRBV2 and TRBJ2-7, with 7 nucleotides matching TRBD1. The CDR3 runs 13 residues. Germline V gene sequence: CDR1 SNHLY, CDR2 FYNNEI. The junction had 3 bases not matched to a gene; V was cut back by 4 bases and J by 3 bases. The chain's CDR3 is CASSGGQVYEQYF. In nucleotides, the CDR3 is TGTGCCAGCAGTGGAGGACAGGTCTACGAGCAGTACTTC.

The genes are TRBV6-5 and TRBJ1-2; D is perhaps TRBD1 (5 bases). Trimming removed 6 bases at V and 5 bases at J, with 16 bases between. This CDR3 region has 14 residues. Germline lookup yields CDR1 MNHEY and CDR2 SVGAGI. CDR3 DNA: TGTGCCAGCAGAAAAACGACAGTTGGATATGGCTACACCTTC. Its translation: CASRKTTVGYGYTF.

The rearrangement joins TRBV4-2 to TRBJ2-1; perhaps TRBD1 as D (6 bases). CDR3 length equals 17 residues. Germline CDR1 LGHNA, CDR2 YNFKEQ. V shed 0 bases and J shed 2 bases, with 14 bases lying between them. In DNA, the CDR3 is TGTGCCAGCAGCCAAGATCGGTACCGGGACACCTACAATGAGCAGTTCTTC. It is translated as CASSQDRYRDTYNEQFF.

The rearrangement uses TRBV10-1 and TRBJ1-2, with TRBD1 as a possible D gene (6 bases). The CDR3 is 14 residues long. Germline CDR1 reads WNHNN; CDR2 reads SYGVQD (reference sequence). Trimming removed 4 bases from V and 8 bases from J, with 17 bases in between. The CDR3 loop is CASSVKNRDGGYTF. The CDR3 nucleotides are TGCGCCAGCAGTGTCAAAAACAGGGATGGCGGCTACACCTTC.